This is a list of T cell receptor beta chains from one sample in a study of T-cell reconstitution after alpha-beta-depleted transplantation in children. TCRdb itself ran the PCR reads through MiXCR, one entry per CDR3 protein. This table has 750,000 to 950,000 distinct CDR3 sequences, 15% to 20% appearing once. Sequencing used PBMCs, mostly from graft donor cells, obtained 360 days after TCRalphabeta/CD19-depleted stem cell transplant. These receptor sequences come from a male patient younger than 18 who had a stem cell transplant for acute lymphoblastic leukemia, so the T cells may come from the graft donor. Both conserved end residues are part of each CDR3. Each record gives: clone size, D gene, CDR3 length, J gene, V gene, CDR3 protein, CDR3 DNA. A D gene is named only where the DNA matches it firmly. For some rows the clone size is stated as once, few or many, or as a class when expanded; others skip it.

abundance: few
d_gene: TRBD1
len: 16
j_gene: TRBJ2-7
v_gene: TRBV5-1
CDR3aa: CASSSQQGYAVYEQYF
CDR3nt: TGCGCCAGCAGCTCCCAACAGGGGTACGCGGTCTACGAGCAGTACTTC

abundance: few
d_gene: TRBD2
len: 19
j_gene: TRBJ2-1
v_gene: TRBV20-1
CDR3aa: CSARDPYQSGTSGYNEQFF
CDR3nt: TGCAGTGCTAGAGACCCTTATCAGTCCGGGACTAGCGGATACAATGAGCAGTTCTTC

abundance: .
d_gene: .
len: 14
j_gene: TRBJ2-1
v_gene: TRBV7-3
CDR3aa: CASSPWGSHNEQFF
CDR3nt: TGTGCCAGCAGCCCATGGGGATCGCACAATGAGCAGTTCTTC

abundance: .
d_gene: .
len: 15
j_gene: TRBJ2-1
v_gene: TRBV12-3/TRBV12-4
CDR3aa: CASSIAHPRVDEQFF
CDR3nt: TGTGCCAGCAGTATAGCGCATCCCCGGGTCGATGAGCAGTTCTTC

abundance: .
d_gene: .
len: 14
j_gene: TRBJ1-6
v_gene: TRBV12-3/TRBV12-4
CDR3aa: CASTRDSKVSPLHF
CDR3nt: TGTGCCAGCACCCGGGACTCAAAGGTTTCACCCCTCCACTTT

abundance: many
d_gene: .
len: 13
j_gene: TRBJ2-3
v_gene: TRBV5-1
CDR3aa: CASSLLGADTQYF
CDR3nt: TGCGCCAGCAGCCTGCTAGGGGCAGATACGCAGTATTTT

abundance: few
d_gene: TRBD1
len: 15
j_gene: TRBJ2-7
v_gene: TRBV29-1
CDR3aa: CSVVNRDSLLYEQYF
CDR3nt: TGCAGCGTTGTCAATCGGGACAGCCTACTCTACGAGCAGTACTTC

abundance: .
d_gene: .
len: 10
j_gene: TRBJ1-5
v_gene: TRBV20-1
CDR3aa: CSAGVEPQHF
CDR3nt: TGCAGTGCAGGAGTGGAGCCCCAGCATTTT

abundance: .
d_gene: .
len: 17
j_gene: TRBJ1-5
v_gene: TRBV12-3/TRBV12-4
CDR3aa: CASSFGRGGNSNQPQHF
CDR3nt: TGTGCCAGCAGTTTTGGCAGGGGTGGAAATAGCAATCAGCCCCAGCATTTT

abundance: few
d_gene: .
len: 14
j_gene: TRBJ2-7
v_gene: TRBV6-1
CDR3aa: CASKRYRYNYEQYF
CDR3nt: TGTGCCAGCAAGCGCTACAGGTATAACTACGAGCAGTACTTC

abundance: .
d_gene: TRBD2
len: 24
j_gene: TRBJ2-1
v_gene: TRBV7-4
CDR3aa: CASSFYWIPSGRLGVGGSYNEQFF
CDR3nt: TGTGCCAGCAGCTTCTATTGGATTCCTAGCGGGAGACTAGGGGTAGGGGGCTCCTACAATGAGCAGTTCTTC

abundance: few
d_gene: .
len: 14
j_gene: TRBJ2-5
v_gene: TRBV18
CDR3aa: CASSPRSWQETQYF
CDR3nt: TGTGCCAGCTCACCGCGATCGTGGCAAGAGACCCAGTACTTC

abundance: many
d_gene: .
len: 14
j_gene: TRBJ2-1
v_gene: TRBV7-9
CDR3aa: CASPGVGFYNEQFF
CDR3nt: TGTGCCAGCCCAGGGGTGGGGTTCTACAATGAGCAGTTCTTC

abundance: .
d_gene: .
len: 13
j_gene: TRBJ1-2
v_gene: TRBV12-3/TRBV12-4
CDR3aa: CASSTGSTSGYTF
CDR3nt: TGTGCCAGCAGCACCGGCAGTACATCTGGCTACACCTTC

abundance: .
d_gene: .
len: 16
j_gene: TRBJ1-6
v_gene: TRBV5-1
CDR3aa: CASSLAESSYNSPLHF
CDR3nt: TGCGCCAGCAGCTTGGCGGAAAGCTCCTATAATTCACCCCTCCACTTT

abundance: .
d_gene: .
len: 12
j_gene: TRBJ2-7
v_gene: TRBV18
CDR3aa: CASSPATVEQYF
CDR3nt: TGTGCCAGCTCACCAGCGACAGTCGAGCAGTACTTC

abundance: .
d_gene: .
len: 15
j_gene: TRBJ2-7
v_gene: TRBV27
CDR3aa: CATPPREEKRGEQYF
CDR3nt: TGTGCCACCCCACCCCGAGAGGAAAAAAGGGGCGAGCAGTACTTC

abundance: .
d_gene: .
len: 13
j_gene: TRBJ2-7
v_gene: TRBV27
CDR3aa: CASSSGALYEQYF
CDR3nt: TGTGCCAGCAGTTCAGGGGCTCTGTACGAGCAGTACTTC

abundance: few
d_gene: .
len: 12
j_gene: TRBJ1-2
v_gene: TRBV29-1
CDR3aa: CTLRKGKHGYTF
CDR3nt: TGCACCCTGCGGAAGGGAAAACATGGCTACACCTTC

abundance: many
d_gene: .
len: 13
j_gene: TRBJ2-7
v_gene: TRBV6-5
CDR3aa: CASSLRLPYEQYF
CDR3nt: TGTGCCAGCAGTCTACGACTGCCCTACGAGCAGTACTTC

abundance: few
d_gene: .
len: 15
j_gene: TRBJ2-5
v_gene: TRBV10-3
CDR3aa: CAISESGHGVETQYF
CDR3nt: TGTGCCATCAGTGAGTCTGGTCACGGGGTAGAGACCCAGTACTTC

abundance: many
d_gene: .
len: 16
j_gene: TRBJ2-1
v_gene: TRBV7-9
CDR3aa: CASSHIRGSSYNEQFF
CDR3nt: TGTGCCAGCAGTCATATCAGGGGAAGCTCCTACAATGAGCAGTTCTTC

abundance: .
d_gene: .
len: 17
j_gene: TRBJ1-1
v_gene: TRBV5-1
CDR3aa: CASSVVGGKGGPTEAFF
CDR3nt: TGCGCCAGCAGCGTTGTTGGTGGTAAGGGGGGGCCCACTGAAGCTTTCTTT

abundance: .
d_gene: .
len: 16
j_gene: TRBJ2-3
v_gene: TRBV11-2
CDR3aa: CASSLLPYGSTDTQYF
CDR3nt: TGTGCCAGCAGCTTACTCCCCTACGGGAGCACAGATACGCAGTATTTT

abundance: few
d_gene: .
len: 15
j_gene: TRBJ2-5
v_gene: TRBV29-1
CDR3aa: CSVVRGRGVRETQYF
CDR3nt: TGCAGCGTTGTCCGGGGGCGTGGGGTTAGAGAGACCCAGTACTTC

abundance: .
d_gene: .
len: 15
j_gene: TRBJ2-1
v_gene: TRBV30
CDR3aa: CAWRGELSSYNEQFF
CDR3nt: TGTGCCTGGAGGGGAGAGCTTAGTTCCTACAATGAGCAGTTCTTC

abundance: many
d_gene: .
len: 13
j_gene: TRBJ2-2
v_gene: TRBV11-2
CDR3aa: CASSPKWGGELFF
CDR3nt: TGTGCCAGCAGCCCAAAGTGGGGCGGGGAGCTGTTTTTT

abundance: few
d_gene: .
len: 20
j_gene: TRBJ2-6
v_gene: TRBV5-1
CDR3aa: CASSLGTGRYLYSGANVLTF
CDR3nt: TGCGCCAGCAGCTTGGGAACAGGGAGATATTTATACTCTGGGGCCAACGTCCTGACTTTC

abundance: once
d_gene: TRBD1
len: 15
j_gene: TRBJ2-2
v_gene: TRBV20-1
CDR3aa: CSASRDRVVTGELFF
CDR3nt: TGCAGTGCTTCCCGGGACAGGGTAGTTACCGGGGAGCTGTTTTTT

abundance: .
d_gene: TRBD2
len: 13
j_gene: TRBJ2-1
v_gene: TRBV5-1
CDR3aa: CASSETSLHEQFF
CDR3nt: TGCGCCAGCAGCGAGACTAGCCTGCATGAGCAGTTCTTC

abundance: few
d_gene: .
len: 13
j_gene: TRBJ1-5
v_gene: TRBV7-3
CDR3aa: CASSLTKDQPQHF
CDR3nt: TGTGCCAGCAGCTTAACGAAAGATCAGCCCCAGCATTTT

abundance: few
d_gene: TRBD2
len: 15
j_gene: TRBJ2-3
v_gene: TRBV5-1
CDR3aa: CASSLVAGVGDTQYF
CDR3nt: TGCGCCAGCAGCTTGGTAGCGGGAGTGGGAGATACGCAGTATTTT

abundance: .
d_gene: TRBD1
len: 15
j_gene: TRBJ2-7
v_gene: TRBV12-3/TRBV12-4
CDR3aa: CASSLATGGAYEQYF
CDR3nt: TGTGCCAGCAGTTTAGCGACAGGGGGCGCCTACGAGCAGTACTTC

abundance: few
d_gene: .
len: 15
j_gene: TRBJ2-2
v_gene: TRBV5-1
CDR3aa: CASSRIQSNTGELFF
CDR3nt: TGCGCCAGCAGCAGAATACAGAGTAACACCGGGGAGCTGTTTTTT

abundance: many
d_gene: .
len: 14
j_gene: TRBJ1-2
v_gene: TRBV5-1
CDR3aa: CASSLTGTEYGYTF
CDR3nt: TGCGCCAGCAGCTTGACAGGGACGGAATATGGCTACACCTTC